Listed below are T cell receptor beta chains from one sample, sequenced in a study of T-cell reconstitution after alpha-beta-depleted transplantation in children. TCRdb passed the PCR reads through MiXCR, listing each CDR3 protein once. The sample lists about 470,000 distinct CDR3 sequences; 43% were seen once. The sequencing here drew on PBMCs, taken before TCRalphabeta/CD19-depleted stem cell transplant. These receptors originate from a girl aged 2 to 10 with aplastic anemia, due to receive a stem cell transplant. Both conserved end residues are part of each CDR3. The D gene is left open where the match is weak. The listing skips clone size in some rows; elsewhere it reads once, few, many or a size class.

>TRBV5-1|TRBJ2-1|.|.
CASSLAPGSYNEQFF
TGCGCCAGCAGCTTGGCGCCAGGCTCCTACAATGAGCAGTTCTTC
>TRBV5-6|TRBJ2-7|few|.
CASSPAGTYEQYF
TGTGCCAGCAGCCCTGCCGGTACCTACGAGCAGTACTTC
>TRBV11-3|TRBJ2-1|few|.
CASSSQWGGGHNEQFF
TGTGCCAGCAGCTCTCAATGGGGCGGGGGCCACAATGAGCAGTTCTTC
>TRBV7-9|TRBJ2-1|few|.
CASSNSTFLRPEQFF
TGTGCCAGCAGCAATTCGACATTCCTGCGGCCTGAGCAGTTCTTC
>TRBV19|TRBJ2-1|.|.
CASSIGGHSYNEQFF
TGTGCCAGTAGTATCGGAGGGCACTCCTACAATGAGCAGTTCTTC
>TRBV20-1|TRBJ2-7|.|.
CSAKSWGQGSYEQYF
TGCAGTGCTAAATCCTGGGGTCAGGGGTCCTACGAGCAGTACTTC
>TRBV28|TRBJ1-4|.|.
CASSSSKLFF
TGTGCCAGCAGTTCCTCCAAACTGTTTTTT
>TRBV20-1|TRBJ2-1|.|.
CSARETGNEQFF
TGCAGTGCTAGAGAGACGGGGAATGAGCAGTTCTTC
>TRBV20-1|TRBJ2-5|.|TRBD1
CSARPGQGRETQYF
TGCAGTGCTAGACCGGGACAGGGTCGAGAGACCCAGTACTTC
>TRBV9|TRBJ2-3|many|TRBD2
CASSWRGGTTDTQYF
TGTGCCAGCAGCTGGAGGGGAGGGACCACAGATACGCAGTATTTT
>TRBV6-1|TRBJ2-6|few|.
CASSTGSSGANVLTF
TGTGCCAGCAGTACCGGATCGTCTGGGGCCAACGTCCTGACTTTC
>TRBV5-1|TRBJ2-3|.|TRBD2
CASSPGTSGRWTDTQYF
TGCGCCAGCAGTCCCGGGACTAGCGGGAGGTGGACAGATACGCAGTATTTT
>TRBV5-1|TRBJ2-1|.|TRBD2
CASSLGLAGGINEQFF
TGCGCCAGCAGCTTGGGACTAGCGGGAGGTATTAATGAGCAGTTCTTC
>TRBV20-1|TRBJ2-1|.|.
CSARIALDNEQFF
TGCAGTGCTAGAATCGCTTTAGACAATGAGCAGTTCTTC
>TRBV12-3/TRBV12-4|TRBJ1-2|many|.
CASSLGGFGYTF
TGTGCCAGCAGTTTAGGAGGGTTTGGCTACACCTTC
>TRBV28|TRBJ1-2|many|.
CASRPWDNSYYGYTF
TGTGCCAGCAGACCCTGGGACAATTCCTATTATGGCTACACCTTC
>TRBV5-5|TRBJ2-2|.|TRBD1
CASSIPTGAGELFF
TGTGCCAGCAGCATACCGACAGGGGCCGGGGAGCTGTTTTTT
>TRBV29-1|TRBJ2-1|few|TRBD1
CSVEGDRANEQFF
TGCAGCGTTGAGGGGGACAGGGCCAATGAGCAGTTCTTC
>TRBV4-1|TRBJ2-6|.|.
CASSPTGGGAAGANVLTF
TGCGCCAGCAGCCCTACTGGGGGGGGGGCTGCTGGGGCCAACGTCCTGACTTTC
>TRBV12-3/TRBV12-4|TRBJ2-3|.|TRBD2
CARSLTQWPGGPWDTQYF
TGTGCCCGCAGTTTAACCCAATGGCCGGGAGGGCCGTGGGATACGCAGTATTTT
>TRBV20-1|TRBJ1-2|.|.
CSATGAWGYTF
TGCAGTGCCACCGGGGCCTGGGGCTACACCTTC
>TRBV5-1|TRBJ2-2|many|TRBD2
CASSLVLAGTGELFF
TGCGCCAGCAGCTTGGTACTAGCGGGTACCGGGGAGCTGTTTTTT
>TRBV7-6|TRBJ2-1|.|TRBD2
CASSLELAGGLSRQFF
TGTGCCAGCAGCTTAGAACTAGCGGGGGGCCTGAGTCGGCAGTTCTTC
>TRBV4-3|TRBJ2-7|.|.
CASSQESQQPYEQYF
TGCGCCAGCAGCCAAGAGAGTCAACAGCCCTACGAGCAGTACTTC
>TRBV20-1|TRBJ2-3|.|TRBD2
CSARLASTSTDTQYF
TGCAGTGCACGACTAGCGTCGACTAGCACAGATACGCAGTATTTT
>TRBV29-1|TRBJ1-5|.|.
CSVTQGGNQPQHF
TGCAGCGTTACCCAGGGTGGCAATCAGCCCCAGCATTTT
>TRBV7-2|TRBJ2-7|.|TRBD2
CASSSDSGSSYEQYF
TGTGCCAGCAGCTCAGATAGCGGGAGCTCCTACGAGCAGTACTTC
>TRBV20-1|TRBJ2-7|many|TRBD2
CSAQSGTSGSYEQYF
TGCAGTGCTCAATCGGGCACTAGCGGCTCCTACGAGCAGTACTTC
>TRBV20-1|TRBJ2-2|.|.
CSAPLGGSGTGELFF
TGCAGTGCCCCCCTAGGGGGAAGTGGCACCGGGGAGCTGTTTTTT
>TRBV5-5|TRBJ1-1|many|TRBD1
CASSGTGLGSAFF
TGTGCCAGCAGCGGGACAGGGCTGGGTAGCGCTTTCTTT
>TRBV11-2|TRBJ2-7|few|TRBD1
CASSLGGTGSEQYF
TGTGCCAGCAGCTTAGGCGGGACAGGGAGCGAGCAGTACTTC
>TRBV9|TRBJ2-1|.|TRBD1
CASSVEEDRGNEQFF
TGTGCCAGCAGCGTAGAGGAGGACAGGGGCAATGAGCAGTTCTTC
>TRBV10-3|TRBJ2-1|few|.
CAISEGKGYNEQFF
TGTGCCATCAGTGAGGGGAAGGGGTACAATGAGCAGTTCTTC